Each of the 23 T cell receptor beta chains below was sequenced from the same sample in a study of control samples from healthy donors and cancer patients. Assay: immunoSEQ multiplex PCR; the TCRdb copy retains only in-frame clones and omits some. The data hold 40,000 to 55,000 clones, with about 93% observed a single time. The sample was PBMCs. Every receptor here comes from a woman in her forties or fifties with head and neck cancer.

This clone has a single count. The chain couples TRBV19 to TRBJ1-1, with no clear D. CDR3 length: 15 residues. Germline V gene data show CDR1 as LNHDA and CDR2 as SQIVND (reference sequence). Trimming left V 5 bases short and J 0 bases short, with 13 bases between. The CDR3 sequence: CASSQARFLNTEAFF. The CDR3 DNA reads as TGTGCCAGTAGTCAGGCAAGGTTTCTGAACACTGAAGCTTTCTTT.

The rearrangement joins TRBV7-9 to TRBJ1-3; D uncertain. The CDR3 has 14 amino acids. Germline V gene lookup returns CDR1 SEHNR and CDR2 FQNEAQ (reference sequence). The germline V and J ends were trimmed by 2 bases and 3 bases, with 8 bases remaining between them. The CDR3 sequence is CASSLKGDGNTIYF. The CDR3 nucleotides read TGTGCCAGCAGCTTAAAGGGTGATGGAAACACCATATATTTT.

This chain links TRBV7-9 with TRBJ2-5; 8 bases align to TRBD1. This CDR3 has 15 residues. The trim removed 1 base at V and 5 bases at J, leaving 6 bases unmatched. Germline-derived CDR1 and CDR2 are SEHNR and FQNEAQ (reference sequence). CDR3 in amino acids: CASSLERQGFETQYF. For the CDR3, the DNA is TGTGCCAGCAGCTTAGAGAGACAGGGGTTTGAGACCCAGTACTTC.

Only one count was recorded for this clone. The chain employs TRBV7-2 and TRBJ2-1; D possibly uses TRBD1 or TRBD2 (5 bases each). The CDR3 is 16 residues long. The ends were cut back, 0 bases at V and 1 base at J, with 10 bases in the middle. CDR1 and CDR2 (germline): SGHTA, FQGNSA. CDR3 nucleotide sequence: TGTGCCAGCAGCTTAGCCGGGACGCAGTCCTACAATGAGCAGTTCTTC. Protein: CASSLAGTQSYNEQFF.

The rearrangement joins TRBV5-5 to TRBJ2-1; 10 bases align to TRBD2. Per the germline V gene, CDR1 is SGHKS and CDR2 is YYEKEE (reference sequence). V dropped 4 bases and J dropped 3; count of bases not matched to a gene: 1. The length of the CDR3 is 14 residues. In DNA form, the CDR3 reads TGTGCCAGCAGCGGACTAGCGGTCTACAATGAGCAGTTCTTC. This gives the protein CASSGLAVYNEQFF.

The chain joins TRBV2 to TRBJ2-1; D remains unclear. The CDR3 is made up of 14 amino acids. V gave up 7 bases and J gave up 3 bases, with 13 bases separating them. The germline CDR1 and CDR2 sequences are SNHLY and FYNNEI. The CDR3 DNA follows: TGTGCCAGCAACCTGGGCTCGAACTACAATGAGCAGTTCTTC. Translated, it gives CASNLGSNYNEQFF.

V and J are TRBV25-1 and TRBJ1-6; D gene ambiguous. The V end was cut by 3 bases, the J end by 7 bases, with 10 bases between. CDR1 MGHDK and CDR2 SYGVNS come from the germline V gene. The CDR3 is made up of 14 amino acids. CDR3 region: CASSDPGYNSPLHF. The CDR3 DNA is TGTGCCAGCAGTGATCCGGGGTACAATTCACCCCTCCACTTT.

V and J are TRBV5-1 and TRBJ2-5; 16 nucleotides line up with TRBD2. CDR3 length: 16 amino acids. The germline gives CDR1 SGHRS, CDR2 YFSETQ. V was pared by 2 bases and J by 4 bases, with 2 bases of the junction left unmatched. The chain's CDR3 is CASSFGTSGRGETQYF. CDR3 coding DNA: TGCGCCAGCAGCTTTGGGACTAGCGGGAGGGGAGAGACCCAGTACTTC. Full variable domain (outside the CDR3, taken from reference TRBV5-1 and TRBJ2-5): KAGVTQTPRYLIKTRGQQVTLSCSPISGHRSVSWYQQTPGQGLQFLFEYFSETQRNKGNFPGRFSGRQFSNSRSEMNVSTLELGDSALYLCASSFGTSGRGETQYFGPGTRLLVL.

V and J are TRBV3-1 (or the pseudogene TRBV3-2) and TRBJ1-5; a possible D gene is TRBD1 (5 bases). The CDR3 extends over 14 amino acids. In germline, CDR1 is LGHDT, CDR2 YNNKEL (reference sequence). V was pared by 0 bases and J by 4 bases, with 7 bases between. The chain's CDR3 is CASSQEWGNQPQHF. In DNA form, the CDR3 reads TGTGCCAGCAGCCAAGAATGGGGGAATCAGCCCCAGCATTTT.

This chain links TRBV5-1 with TRBJ2-2; 7 bases agree with TRBD1. The germline gives CDR1 SGHRS, CDR2 YFSETQ. This CDR3 region has 16 residues. V was pared by 1 base and J by 7 bases, with 10 bases of the junction left unmatched. CDR3 region: CASSLIGRGRNGELFF. CDR3 nucleotides: TGCGCCAGCAGCTTGATCGGAAGGGGGCGTAACGGGGAGCTGTTTTTT. Looking up the rest from reference TRBV5-1 and TRBJ2-2 gives the full variable domain: KAGVTQTPRYLIKTRGQQVTLSCSPISGHRSVSWYQQTPGQGLQFLFEYFSETQRNKGNFPGRFSGRQFSNSRSEMNVSTLELGDSALYLCASSLIGRGRNGELFFGEGSRLTVL.

This rearrangement joins TRBV28 to TRBJ2-7; TRBD1 is a possible D gene (5 bases). Germline V gene lookup returns CDR1 MDHEN and CDR2 SYDVKM. V was clipped by 2 bases and J by 6 bases, with 20 bases between them. The CDR3 consists of 16 residues. CDR3 loop: CASSLGARWPWVEQYF. The CDR3 DNA reads as TGTGCCAGCAGTTTAGGGGCCCGCTGGCCCTGGGTCGAGCAGTACTTC.

The V gene is TRBV2, the J gene TRBJ2-3, with 8 bases matching TRBD2. This CDR3 spans 16 amino acids. Germline V CDR1 and CDR2: SNHLY, FYNNEI. With V trimmed by 2 bases and J by 5 bases, 9 bases remained unmatched. Here the CDR3 reads CASSEIAGRRVDTQYF. The DNA of the CDR3 is TGTGCCAGCAGTGAAATAGCGGGGCGGCGGGTAGATACGCAGTATTTT.

The chain has TRBV2 and TRBJ2-1, with 9 positions matching TRBD2. The J segment lost 4 bases and the V segment lost 9 bases, leaving 4 bases of the junction unmatched. The length of the CDR3 is 13 residues. From germline, CDR1 is SNHLY and CDR2 FYNNEI. The CDR3 bases are TGTGCCAGAGCGGGAGGCGCATACAATGAGCAGTTCTTC. Protein: CARAGGAYNEQFF.

This sequence joins TRBV28 and TRBJ2-3; 15 bases map to TRBD2. Germline V gene lookup returns CDR1 MDHEN and CDR2 SYDVKM. V lost 2 bases and J lost 4; bases outside the gene matches: 7. This CDR3 contains 18 residues. CDR3 residues: CASSLRTSGRARADTQYF. The CDR3 DNA reads TGTGCCAGCAGTTTAAGGACTAGCGGGAGGGCCAGGGCAGATACGCAGTATTTT.

The V gene is TRBV7-2, the J gene TRBJ1-1; D not certain. Trimming removed 1 base from V and 5 bases from J, with 11 bases in between. CDR3 size: 14 residues. Germline V gene lookup returns CDR1 SGHTA and CDR2 FQGNSA. CDR3 protein: CASSLVFVGTEAFF. The CDR3 bases are TGTGCCAGCAGCTTAGTATTTGTCGGGACTGAAGCTTTCTTT.

This clone is a singleton in its sample. This sequence joins TRBV27 and TRBJ2-1; no clear D. The ends were cut back, 3 bases at V and 9 bases at J, with 6 bases in the middle. The CDR3 has 11 residues. Germline-derived CDR1 and CDR2 are MNHEY and SMNVEV (reference sequence). CDR3 sequence reads: CASSFGGEQFF. The CDR3 coding sequence is TGTGCCAGCAGTTTCGGCGGTGAGCAGTTCTTC.

The genes are TRBV27 and TRBJ1-6, with TRBD1 matching 7 bases. This CDR3 is 15 amino acids long. Germline trimming cut 5 bases from V and 8 bases from J; bases unmatched to any gene: 9. Germline V gene sequence: CDR1 MNHEY, CDR2 SMNVEV (reference sequence). In DNA, the CDR3 is TGTGCCAGCAGTACGCGGGACAGCATTTATTCACCCCTCCACTTT. Translating it yields CASSTRDSIYSPLHF.

This rearrangement joins TRBV20-1 to TRBJ2-3; unclear D gene. The ends were cut back, 5 bases at V and 6 bases at J, with 6 bases in the middle. Germline assignment: CDR1 DFQATT and CDR2 SNEGSKA (reference sequence). CDR3 length: 10 residues. The CDR3 sequence: CSAHGDTQYF. In DNA, the CDR3 is TGCAGTGCTCACGGGGATACGCAGTATTTT.

The chain is built from TRBV5-1 and TRBJ2-7; 8 bases are shared with TRBD2. The CDR3 has 14 amino acids. CDR1 and CDR2 from the germline V gene are SGHRS and YFSETQ. With 3 bases clipped from V and 7 bases from J, the junction kept 9 bases outside the gene matches. In nucleotides, the CDR3 is TGCGCCAGCAGCTCTAAAGCGGGAGTTCGAGAGCAGTACTTC. Amino acids: CASSSKAGVREQYF. Together with reference TRBV5-1 and TRBJ2-7, the CDR3 gives the full variable domain: KAGVTQTPRYLIKTRGQQVTLSCSPISGHRSVSWYQQTPGQGLQFLFEYFSETQRNKGNFPGRFSGRQFSNSRSEMNVSTLELGDSALYLCASSSKAGVREQYFGPGTRLTVT.

Only one count was recorded for this clone. The V call is TRBV5-5, the J call TRBJ2-6; no firm D call. This CDR3 region has 16 residues. Per the germline V gene, CDR1 is SGHKS and CDR2 is YYEKEE (reference sequence). The V and J ends lost 0 bases and 1 base respectively, with 8 bases between them. The CDR3 sequence is CASSLARVSGANVLTF. The DNA of the CDR3 is TGTGCCAGCAGCTTGGCCAGAGTATCTGGGGCCAACGTCCTGACTTTC.

This chain joins TRBV4-3 and TRBJ1-2; D is unresolved. CDR1 and CDR2 (germline): LGHNA, YSLEER. CDR3 length equals 14 residues. The germline V and J ends were trimmed by 0 bases and 2 bases, with 7 bases remaining between them. CDR3 sequence: CASSQDVLNYGYTF. CDR3 DNA: TGCGCCAGCAGCCAAGATGTTTTAAACTATGGCTACACCTTC.

This clone has just one count. The chain uses TRBV7-8 and TRBJ1-5; D unresolved. The V gene's germline CDR1 is SGHVS and CDR2 FQNEAQ. With 1 base removed from V and 10 bases from J, the gap between germline ends came to 14 bases. This CDR3 comprises 14 residues. CDR3 in amino acids: CASSLGRAGVPQHF. CDR3 DNA: TGTGCCAGCAGCTTAGGACGGGCCGGGGTCCCCCAGCATTTT.

The J gene is TRBJ2-2, the V gene TRBV6-5; D could derive from TRBD1 or TRBD2 (5 bases each). V dropped 6 bases and J dropped 8 bases, with 19 bases sitting between them. Germline CDR1 reads MNHEY; CDR2 reads SVGAGI. This CDR3 is 15 amino acids long. In nucleotides, the CDR3 is TGTGCCAGCAGACCTCCGGGACGAGCATTTGGGGAGCTGTTTTTT. The encoded protein is CASRPPGRAFGELFF.